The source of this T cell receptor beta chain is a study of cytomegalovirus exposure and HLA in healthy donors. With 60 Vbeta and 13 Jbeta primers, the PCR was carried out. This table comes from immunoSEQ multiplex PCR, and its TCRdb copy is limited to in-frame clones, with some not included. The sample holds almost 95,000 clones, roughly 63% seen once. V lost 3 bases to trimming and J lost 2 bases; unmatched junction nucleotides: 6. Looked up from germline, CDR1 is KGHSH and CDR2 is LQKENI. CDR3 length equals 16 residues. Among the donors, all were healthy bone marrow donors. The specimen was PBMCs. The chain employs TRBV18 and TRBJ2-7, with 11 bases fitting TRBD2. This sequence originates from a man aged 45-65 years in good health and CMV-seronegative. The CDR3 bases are TGTGCCAGCTCACCTATAGCGGGGGGGCCCGCCTACGAGCAGTACTTC. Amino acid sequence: CASSPIAGGPAYEQYF.